This T cell receptor (beta chain) originates from a study of cytomegalovirus exposure and HLA in healthy donors. Comments on this clone: Its antigen is currently unknown.

Overall study findings and caveats: Among the most significant clusters, several appeared linked to common viral pathogens in a later analysis.

Vbeta (60) and Jbeta (13) primers were used in the PCR. This table comes from immunoSEQ multiplex PCR, and its TCRdb copy is limited to in-frame clones, with some not included. The data contain about 160,000 clones, more than 75% of them seen just once; the ten biggest clones take up about 2%. Germline lookup yields CDR1 SGHTA and CDR2 FQGNSA. The CDR3 length is 14 residues. V was cut by 4 bases and J by 5 bases, with 14 bases left in between. The receptor was isolated from a man between 18 and 29 years old in good health and CMV-seropositive. The sample was PBMCs. The chain joins TRBV7-2 to TRBJ2-5; possibly TRBD2 for D (7 bases). The chain's CDR3 is CASSSGGPGETQYF. The CDR3 bases are TGTGCCAGCAGCTCCGGGGGGCCGGGGGAGACCCAGTACTTC.